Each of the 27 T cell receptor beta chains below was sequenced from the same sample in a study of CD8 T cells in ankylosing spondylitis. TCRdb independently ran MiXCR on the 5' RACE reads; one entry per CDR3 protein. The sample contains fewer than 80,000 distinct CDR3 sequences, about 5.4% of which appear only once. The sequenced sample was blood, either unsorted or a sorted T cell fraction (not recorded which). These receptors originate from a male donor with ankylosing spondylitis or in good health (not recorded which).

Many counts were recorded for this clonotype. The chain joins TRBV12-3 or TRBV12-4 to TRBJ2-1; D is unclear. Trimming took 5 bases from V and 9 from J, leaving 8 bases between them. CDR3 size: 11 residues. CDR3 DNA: TGTGCCAGCAGTGTTAGTGCTGAGCAGTTCTTC. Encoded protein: CASSVSAEQFF.

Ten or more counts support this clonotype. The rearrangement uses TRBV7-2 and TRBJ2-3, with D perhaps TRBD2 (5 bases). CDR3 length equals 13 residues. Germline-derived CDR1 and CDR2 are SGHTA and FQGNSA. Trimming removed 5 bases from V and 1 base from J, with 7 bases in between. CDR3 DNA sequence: TGTGCCAGCAGCCGGGGTCGCACAGATACGCAGTATTTT. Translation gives CASSRGRTDTQYF.

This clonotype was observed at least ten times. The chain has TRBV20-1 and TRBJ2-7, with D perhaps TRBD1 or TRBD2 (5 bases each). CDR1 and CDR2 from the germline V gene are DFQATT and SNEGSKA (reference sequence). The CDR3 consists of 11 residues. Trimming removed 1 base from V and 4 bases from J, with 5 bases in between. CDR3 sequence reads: CSARGGYEQYF. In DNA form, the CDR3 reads TGCAGTGCTAGAGGGGGGTACGAGCAGTACTTC.

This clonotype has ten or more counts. The CDR3 sequence is CASRSGGDSTDTQYF. CDR3 bases: TGTGCCAGCAGGAGCGGGGGGGATAGCACAGATACGCAGTATTTT. This chain connects TRBV12-3 or TRBV12-4 to TRBJ2-3, with 10 bases matching TRBD2. The CDR3 spans 15 residues. The trim removed 6 bases at V and 0 bases at J, leaving 3 bases unmatched.

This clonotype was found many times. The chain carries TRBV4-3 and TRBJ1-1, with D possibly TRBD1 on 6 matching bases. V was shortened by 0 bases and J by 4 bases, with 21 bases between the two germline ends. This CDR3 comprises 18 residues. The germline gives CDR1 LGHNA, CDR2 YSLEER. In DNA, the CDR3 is TGCGCCAGCAGCCAAGATCCCTCACAGGGCACTCGCGGCACTGAAGCTTTCTTT. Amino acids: CASSQDPSQGTRGTEAFF.

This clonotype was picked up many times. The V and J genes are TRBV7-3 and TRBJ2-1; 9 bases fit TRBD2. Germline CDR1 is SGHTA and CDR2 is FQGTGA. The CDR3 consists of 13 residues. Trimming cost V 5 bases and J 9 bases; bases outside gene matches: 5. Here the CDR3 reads CASSPPTSGEQFF. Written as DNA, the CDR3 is TGTGCCAGCAGCCCACCGACTAGCGGTGAGCAGTTCTTC.

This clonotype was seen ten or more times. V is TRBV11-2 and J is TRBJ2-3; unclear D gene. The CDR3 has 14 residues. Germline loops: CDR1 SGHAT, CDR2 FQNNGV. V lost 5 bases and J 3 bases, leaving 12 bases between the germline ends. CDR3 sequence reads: CASSPPGRTDTQYF. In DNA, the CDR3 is TGTGCCAGCAGCCCCCCCGGCAGGACAGATACGCAGTATTTT.

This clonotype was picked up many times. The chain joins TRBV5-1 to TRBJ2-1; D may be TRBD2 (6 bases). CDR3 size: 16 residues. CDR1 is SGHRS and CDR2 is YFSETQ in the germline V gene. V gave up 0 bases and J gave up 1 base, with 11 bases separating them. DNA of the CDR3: TGCGCCAGCAGCTTGGCCGCGGGAACTTCCTACAATGAGCAGTTCTTC. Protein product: CASSLAAGTSYNEQFF.

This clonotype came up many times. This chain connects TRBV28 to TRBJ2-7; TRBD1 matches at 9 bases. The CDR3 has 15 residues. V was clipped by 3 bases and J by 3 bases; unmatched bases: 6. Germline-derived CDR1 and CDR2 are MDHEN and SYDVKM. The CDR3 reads CASSFPGTGFYEQYF. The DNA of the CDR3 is TGTGCCAGCAGTTTTCCCGGGACAGGGTTCTACGAGCAGTACTTC.

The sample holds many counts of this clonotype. CDR3 region: CASSGGLSNQPQHF. CDR3 coding DNA: TGTGCCAGCAGCGGGGGACTGAGCAATCAGCCCCAGCATTTT. The chain has TRBV5-8 and TRBJ1-5, with a tentative D call TRBD1 (5 bases). Germline V lookup: CDR1 SGHTS, CDR2 YDEGEE. V gave up 4 bases and J gave up 1 base, with 9 bases separating them. CDR3 length: 14 residues. Drawing the rest from reference TRBV5-8 and TRBJ1-5, the complete variable domain is EAGVTQSPTHLIKTRGQQATLRCSPISGHTSVYWYQQALGLGLQFLLWYDEGEERNRGNFPPRFSGRQFPNYSSELNVNALELEDSALYLCASSGGLSNQPQHFGDGTRLSIL.

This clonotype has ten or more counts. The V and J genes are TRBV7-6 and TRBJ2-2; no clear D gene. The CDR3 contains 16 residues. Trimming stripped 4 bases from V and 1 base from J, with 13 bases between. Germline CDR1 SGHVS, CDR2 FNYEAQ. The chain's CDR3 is CASSSLSGRNTGELFF. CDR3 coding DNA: TGTGCCAGCAGCTCCTTATCCGGGCGGAACACCGGGGAGCTGTTTTTT.

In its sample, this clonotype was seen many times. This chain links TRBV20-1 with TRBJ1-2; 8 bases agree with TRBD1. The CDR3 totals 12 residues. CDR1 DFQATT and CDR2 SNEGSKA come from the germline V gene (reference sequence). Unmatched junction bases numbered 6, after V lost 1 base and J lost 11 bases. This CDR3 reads CSARGTGFGYTF. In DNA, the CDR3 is TGCAGTGCTAGAGGGACAGGGTTTGGGTACACCTTC.

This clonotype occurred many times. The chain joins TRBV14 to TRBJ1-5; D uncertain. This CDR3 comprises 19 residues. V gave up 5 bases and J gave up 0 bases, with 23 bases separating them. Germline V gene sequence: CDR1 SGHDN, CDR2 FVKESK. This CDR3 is CASSAGAVQPKYSNQPQHF. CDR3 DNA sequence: TGTGCCAGCAGCGCCGGCGCGGTCCAACCGAAATATAGCAATCAGCCCCAGCATTTT.

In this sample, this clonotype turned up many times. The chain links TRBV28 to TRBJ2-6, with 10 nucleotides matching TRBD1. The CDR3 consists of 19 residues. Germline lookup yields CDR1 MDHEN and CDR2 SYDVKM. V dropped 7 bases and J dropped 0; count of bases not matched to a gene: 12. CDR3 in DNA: TGTGCCAGCACCCGGACAGGGGGTTCCTACTCCTCTGGGGCCAACGTCCTGACTTTC. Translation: CASTRTGGSYSSGANVLTF.

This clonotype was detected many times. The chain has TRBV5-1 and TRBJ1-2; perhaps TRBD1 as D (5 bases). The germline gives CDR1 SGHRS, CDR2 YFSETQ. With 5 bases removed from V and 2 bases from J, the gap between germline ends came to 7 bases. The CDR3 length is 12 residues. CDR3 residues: CASSYRNYGYTF. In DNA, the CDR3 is TGCGCCAGCAGTTACAGGAACTATGGCTACACCTTC.

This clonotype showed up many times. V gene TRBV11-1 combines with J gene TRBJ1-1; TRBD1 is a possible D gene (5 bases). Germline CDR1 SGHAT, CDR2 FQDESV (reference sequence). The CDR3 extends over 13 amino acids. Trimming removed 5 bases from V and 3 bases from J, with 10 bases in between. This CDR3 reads CASSPTTDTEAFF. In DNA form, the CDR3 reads TGTGCCAGCAGCCCGACGACAGACACTGAAGCTTTCTTT.

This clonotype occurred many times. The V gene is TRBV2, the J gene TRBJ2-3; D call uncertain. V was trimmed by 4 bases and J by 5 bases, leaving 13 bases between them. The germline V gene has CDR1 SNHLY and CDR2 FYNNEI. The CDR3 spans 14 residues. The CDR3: CASSVSTSKDTQYF. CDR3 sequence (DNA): TGTGCCAGCAGTGTATCAACCTCGAAAGATACGCAGTATTTT.

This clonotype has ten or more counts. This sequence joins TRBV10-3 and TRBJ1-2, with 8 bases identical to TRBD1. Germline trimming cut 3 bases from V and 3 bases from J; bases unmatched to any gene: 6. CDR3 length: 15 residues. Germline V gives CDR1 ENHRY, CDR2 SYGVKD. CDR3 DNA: TGTGCCATCAGTGACCGGACAGGGAATGACTATGGCTACACCTTC. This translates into CAISDRTGNDYGYTF.

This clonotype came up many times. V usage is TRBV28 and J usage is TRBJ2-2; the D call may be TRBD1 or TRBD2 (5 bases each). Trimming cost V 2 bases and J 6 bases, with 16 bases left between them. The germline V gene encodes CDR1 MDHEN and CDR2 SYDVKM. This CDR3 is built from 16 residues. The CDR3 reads CASSLIGTDTAGELFF. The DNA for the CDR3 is TGTGCCAGCAGTTTAATAGGGACGGACACCGCCGGGGAGCTGTTTTTT.

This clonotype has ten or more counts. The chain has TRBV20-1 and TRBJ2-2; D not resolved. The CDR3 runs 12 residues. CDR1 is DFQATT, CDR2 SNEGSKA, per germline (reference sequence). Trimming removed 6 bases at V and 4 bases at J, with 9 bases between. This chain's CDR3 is CSAPSSTGELFF. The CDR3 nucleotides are TGCAGTGCCCCGTCGTCCACCGGGGAGCTGTTTTTT.

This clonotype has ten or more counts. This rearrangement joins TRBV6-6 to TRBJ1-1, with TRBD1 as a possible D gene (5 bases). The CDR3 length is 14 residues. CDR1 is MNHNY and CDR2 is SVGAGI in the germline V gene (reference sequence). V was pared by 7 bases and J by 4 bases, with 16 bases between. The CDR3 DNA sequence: TGTGCCAGCACCTCTACCGGGGGTGGCACTGAAGCTTTCTTT. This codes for CASTSTGGGTEAFF.

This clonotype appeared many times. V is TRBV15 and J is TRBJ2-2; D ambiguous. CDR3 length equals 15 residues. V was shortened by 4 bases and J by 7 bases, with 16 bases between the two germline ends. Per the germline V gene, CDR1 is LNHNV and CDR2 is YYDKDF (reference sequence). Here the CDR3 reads CATSKSEPLGGELFF. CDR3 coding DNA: TGTGCCACCAGCAAGTCGGAGCCCCTTGGCGGGGAGCTGTTTTTT. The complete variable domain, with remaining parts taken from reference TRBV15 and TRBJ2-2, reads DAMVIQNPRYQVTQFGKPVTLSCSQTLNHNVMYWYQQKSSQAPKLLFHYYDKDFNNEADTPDNFQSRRPNTSFCFLDIRSPGLGDTAMYLCATSKSEPLGGELFFGEGSRLTVL.

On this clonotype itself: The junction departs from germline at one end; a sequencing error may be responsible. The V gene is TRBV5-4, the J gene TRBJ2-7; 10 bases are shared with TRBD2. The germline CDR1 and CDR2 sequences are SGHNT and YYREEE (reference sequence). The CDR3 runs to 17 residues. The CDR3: CASSLASGSGGAYGQYF. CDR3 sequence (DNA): TGTGCCAGCAGCTTGGCATCCGGAAGCGGGGGGGCGTACGGGCAGTACTTC.

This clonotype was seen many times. CDR3 sequence reads: CSASPPVGEKLFF. The CDR3 DNA reads TGCAGTGCTAGCCCCCCAGTGGGCGAAAAACTGTTTTTT. This rearrangement joins TRBV20-1 to TRBJ1-4; D is ambiguous. Trimming left V 3 bases short and J 8 bases short, with 13 bases between. CDR1 DFQATT and CDR2 SNEGSKA come from the germline V gene (reference sequence). This CDR3 is built from 13 residues.

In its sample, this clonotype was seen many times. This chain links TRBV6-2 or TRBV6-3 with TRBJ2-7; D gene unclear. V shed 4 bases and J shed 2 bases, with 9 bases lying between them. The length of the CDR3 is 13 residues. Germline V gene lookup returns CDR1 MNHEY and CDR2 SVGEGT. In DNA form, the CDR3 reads TGTGCCAGCAGTTTCTCGGAGACCTACGAGCAGTACTTC. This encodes CASSFSETYEQYF.

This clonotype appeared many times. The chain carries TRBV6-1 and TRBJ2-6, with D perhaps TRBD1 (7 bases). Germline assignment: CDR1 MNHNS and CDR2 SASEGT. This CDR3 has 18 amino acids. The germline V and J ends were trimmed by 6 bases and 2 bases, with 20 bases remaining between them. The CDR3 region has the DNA TGTGCCAGCAGCCGCCCCGTTGGGGGGACAGCTGGGGCCAACGTCCTGACTTTC. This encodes CASSRPVGGTAGANVLTF.

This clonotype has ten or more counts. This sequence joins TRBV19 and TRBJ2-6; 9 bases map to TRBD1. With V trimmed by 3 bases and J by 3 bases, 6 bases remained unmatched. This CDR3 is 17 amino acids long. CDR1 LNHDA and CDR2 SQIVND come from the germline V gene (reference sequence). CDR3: CASSIGTGKNGANVLTF. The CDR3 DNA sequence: TGTGCCAGTAGTATCGGGACAGGGAAGAATGGGGCCAACGTCCTGACTTTC.